The TCR beta chain described here comes from a study of blood T cells in healthy people across ages. The people who gave samples were healthy Caucasians from Russia, aged roughly 6 to 90. At least 7 million PBMCs were isolated per sample. No fewer than 5 micrograms of total RNA were isolated from every sample. With respect to this clonotype: Compared with germline, one end of the junction differs, possibly owing to a read error.

It was with a sample-barcoded 5' primer and a J-beta primer mix that a second PCR of about 6 to 12 cycles was run. One entry per CDR3 protein results from TCRdb running MiXCR on the 5' RACE reads. The sample holds 650,000 to 1,000,000 distinct CDR3 sequences; roughly 34% are singletons and the top ten take 13%. The clonotype originates from a man younger than 35 in good health. Sequencing input: blood.

The CDR3 DNA reads TGTGCCGGCAGCCCAGTTGGGGGTCTTCCTTATGGCTACACCTTC. Protein: CAGSPVGGLPYGYTF. The gene calls are TRBV12-3 or TRBV12-4 and TRBJ1-2, with D perhaps matching TRBD1 (5 bases). The CDR3 runs to 15 residues.